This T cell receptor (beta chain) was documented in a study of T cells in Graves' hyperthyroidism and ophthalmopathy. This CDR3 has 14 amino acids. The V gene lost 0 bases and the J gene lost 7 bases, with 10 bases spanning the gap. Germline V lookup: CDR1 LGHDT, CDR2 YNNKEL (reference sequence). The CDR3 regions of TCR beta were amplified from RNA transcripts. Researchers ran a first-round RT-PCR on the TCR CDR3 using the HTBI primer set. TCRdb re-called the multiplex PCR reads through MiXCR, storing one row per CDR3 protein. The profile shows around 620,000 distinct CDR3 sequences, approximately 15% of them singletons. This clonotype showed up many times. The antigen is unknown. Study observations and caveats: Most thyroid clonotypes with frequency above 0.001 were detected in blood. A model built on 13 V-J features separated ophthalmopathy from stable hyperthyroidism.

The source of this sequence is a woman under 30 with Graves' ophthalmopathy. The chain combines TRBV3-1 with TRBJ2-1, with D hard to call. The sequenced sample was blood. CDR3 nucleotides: TGTGCCAGCAGCCAAGACGGTTATATGAATGAGCAGTTCTTC. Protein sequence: CASSQDGYMNEQFF.